The 20 T cell receptor beta chains below come from one sample, sequenced in a study of CD8+CD57+ T cells in acquired aplastic anemia. The template used for profiling TCR beta VDJ and CDR3 was genomic DNA. TCRdb analysed the reads with MiXCR anew, one entry per CDR3 protein. Of roughly 220,000 distinct CDR3 sequences listed, 65% were seen once; the top ten hold around 50%. The authors sequenced patients whose flow cytometry had shown CD8+CD57+ cell expansion. Input material: sorted CD4+, CD8+, or CD8+CD57+ T cells (not recorded which) from PBMCs. The receptors derive from a human donor with aplastic anemia.

V usage is TRBV7-2 and J usage is TRBJ1-4; possible D gene TRBD1, 5 bases. Germline CDR1 is SGHTA and CDR2 is FQGNSA. This CDR3 spans 14 amino acids. The germline V and J ends were trimmed by 5 bases and 6 bases, with 13 bases remaining between them. In nucleotides, the CDR3 is TGTGCCAGCAGCCTCGGCAGGGAGTATGAAAAACTGTTTTTT. Residues: CASSLGREYEKLFF.

This clonotype occurred many times. V and J are TRBV12-3 or TRBV12-4 and TRBJ2-3; the match to TRBD1 covers 8 bases. This CDR3 contains 16 residues. With V trimmed by 5 bases and J by 6 bases, 13 bases remained unmatched. The CDR3: CASSHDRGPLADTQYF. The CDR3 nucleotides are TGTGCCAGCAGTCACGACAGGGGCCCCTTGGCCGATACGCAGTATTTT.

J is TRBJ2-5 and V is TRBV9; D possibly matches TRBD1 or TRBD2 (6 bases each). The CDR3 is made up of 15 amino acids. Germline V gene lookup returns CDR1 SGDLS and CDR2 YYNGEE. V lost 0 bases to trimming and J lost 4 bases, with 13 bases between them. The CDR3 bases are TGTGCCAGCAGCGTAGGGGGGGCTAGGGGAGAGACCCAGTACTTC. Its translation is CASSVGGARGETQYF.

V is TRBV11-3 and J is TRBJ1-1, with 9 positions matching TRBD1. Germline V CDR1 and CDR2: SGHNT, YENEEA. The ends lost 5 bases at V and 5 bases at J; junction bases unmatched: 9. The CDR3 runs to 15 residues. This chain's CDR3 is CASSAYRGRGTEAFF. The DNA for the CDR3 is TGTGCCAGCAGCGCCTACAGGGGGCGCGGGACTGAAGCTTTCTTT.

This chain links TRBV20-1 with TRBJ1-6, with a weak D call TRBD1 (6 bases). Germline CDR1 reads DFQATT; CDR2 reads SNEGSKA (reference sequence). The CDR3 covers 14 residues. V lost 3 bases to trimming and J lost 9 bases, with 15 bases between them. The CDR3 reads CSASLIQGASPLHF. The CDR3 region has the DNA TGCAGTGCTAGCCTTATACAGGGAGCTTCACCCCTCCACTTT.

This rearrangement joins TRBV2 to TRBJ2-3; weak D call: TRBD1 (6 bases). The CDR3 is 16 amino acids. V was pared by 2 bases and J by 3 bases, with 15 bases between. In germline, CDR1 is SNHLY, CDR2 FYNNEI. The CDR3 DNA reads TGTGCCAGCAGTGAACCGGGACACCTGGGGACAGATACGCAGTATTTT. Its translation: CASSEPGHLGTDTQYF.

Comments on this clonotype: The junction and the germline gene differ at one end; a read error may be behind it. The chain employs TRBV12-3 or TRBV12-4 and TRBJ2-7, with unresolved D. This CDR3 is 13 amino acids long. This chain's CDR3 is CAGSYAVTYEQYF. The CDR3 DNA reads TGTGCCGGCAGCTACGCCGTAACCTACGAGCAGTACTTC.

This clonotype was seen only a few times. The gene calls are TRBV7-8 and TRBJ2-3, with D maybe TRBD1 (6 bases). CDR3 length: 15 amino acids. Trimming removed 7 bases at V and 1 base at J, with 15 bases between. The germline V gene encodes CDR1 SGHVS and CDR2 FQNEAQ. Here the CDR3 reads CASTKGQPRTDTQYF. CDR3 nucleotide sequence: TGTGCCAGCACCAAAGGACAGCCCCGCACAGATACGCAGTATTTT.

The chain recombines TRBV12-3 or TRBV12-4 with TRBJ2-7, with a weak D call TRBD2 (6 bases). The CDR3 is made up of 11 amino acids. Between the trimmed V and J ends, which lost 7 bases and 5 bases, there was a span of 9 bases. DNA for the CDR3: TGTGCCAGCACCGGAGGGAACGAGCAGTACTTC. Translating it yields CASTGGNEQYF.

The chain recombines TRBV14 with TRBJ2-7; the D gene could be TRBD1 or TRBD2 (5 bases each). The CDR3 runs to 13 residues. Per germline, CDR1 SGHDN and CDR2 FVKESK. Trimming cost V 4 bases and J 6 bases, with 13 bases left between them. The DNA of the CDR3 is TGTGCCAGCAGCCGAAATACAGGAGGCGAGCAGTACTTC. Its protein is CASSRNTGGEQYF.

This chain connects TRBV7-9 to TRBJ1-6; 7 nucleotides agree with TRBD1. Germline loops: CDR1 SEHNR, CDR2 FQNEAQ (reference sequence). Trimming cost V 2 bases and J 8 bases; bases outside gene matches: 6. The CDR3 runs to 15 residues. CDR3 sequence: CASSLTGVEDSPLHF. CDR3 sequence (DNA): TGTGCCAGCAGCTTAACAGGGGTTGAGGATTCACCCCTCCACTTT.

The chain couples TRBV4-1 to TRBJ2-7, with D possibly matching TRBD2 (6 bases). The CDR3 has 13 residues. The V gene's germline CDR1 is MGHRA and CDR2 YSYEKL. Between the trimmed V and J ends, which lost 1 base and 6 bases, there was a span of 10 bases. In DNA, the CDR3 is TGCGCCAGCAGCCAAGTTATGGAGGGCGAGCAGTACTTC. This sequence encodes CASSQVMEGEQYF.

V and J are TRBV9 and TRBJ1-1; 10 nucleotides agree with TRBD1. The CDR3 contains 13 residues. The V gene end was trimmed by 4 bases and the J gene end by 10 bases; junction bases not matched to a gene: 7. CDR1 SGDLS and CDR2 YYNGEE come from the germline V gene. CDR3 nucleotide sequence: TGTGCCAGCAGCAACCCGGGACAGGGGAGAGCTTTCTTT. Protein: CASSNPGQGRAFF.

This clonotype was observed many times. The chain couples TRBV6-1 to TRBJ1-1; D gene unclear. Germline V lookup: CDR1 MNHNS, CDR2 SASEGT. The V end was cut by 6 bases, the J end by 1 base, with 15 bases between. This CDR3 comprises 15 residues. CDR3 nucleotides: TGTGCCAGCAGCAATATACCTAGATCGAACACTGAAGCTTTCTTT. Protein product: CASSNIPRSNTEAFF.

This clonotype was detected once. The chain links TRBV24-1 to TRBJ2-7; TRBD2 matches 8 bases. Losses at the gene ends were 0 bases for V and 0 bases for J; bases not matched to a gene: 6. Germline CDR1 KGHDR, CDR2 SFDVKD. The CDR3 consists of 17 residues. DNA for the CDR3: TGTGCCACCAGTGATTTGCGAGTACTAGCGGACTCCTACGAGCAGTACTTC. Amino acid sequence: CATSDLRVLADSYEQYF.

This clonotype has more than one count but fewer than ten. The genes are TRBV19 and TRBJ2-2; D is uncertain. This CDR3 contains 12 residues. Deletions cut 3 bases from V and 6 bases from J, with 5 bases between. Per the germline V gene, CDR1 is LNHDA and CDR2 is SQIVND (reference sequence). In DNA, the CDR3 is TGTGCCAGTAGTATCCGTGCCGGGGAGCTGTTTTTT. It translates to CASSIRAGELFF. The full variable domain, in which reference TRBV19 and TRBJ2-2 provide the parts outside the CDR3, is DGGITQSPKYLFRKEGQNVTLSCEQNLNHDAMYWYRQDPGQGLRLIYYSQIVNDFQKGDIAEGYSVSREKKESFPLTVTSAQKNPTAFYLCASSIRAGELFFGEGSRLTVL.

This chain connects TRBV5-6 to TRBJ2-3; D might be TRBD2 (6 bases). This CDR3 has 17 residues. Germline loops: CDR1 SGHDT, CDR2 YYEEEE. Trimming cost V 0 bases and J 1 base, with 15 bases left between them. The CDR3 loop is CASSLVPGVFGTDTQYF. Written as DNA, the CDR3 is TGTGCCAGCAGCTTGGTCCCGGGGGTTTTTGGCACAGATACGCAGTATTTT. Supplemented by reference TRBV5-6 and TRBJ2-3, the full variable domain reads DAGVTQSPTHLIKTRGQQVTLRCSPKSGHDTVSWYQQALGQGPQFIFQYYEEEERQRGNFPDRFSGHQFPNYSSELNVNALLLGDSALYLCASSLVPGVFGTDTQYFGPGTRLTVL.

CDR3 bases: TGTGCCAGCAGATGGGACGCTTCCTACGAGCAGTACTTC. It encodes CASRWDASYEQYF. The chain employs TRBV12-3 or TRBV12-4 and TRBJ2-7, with D perhaps matching TRBD1 or TRBD2 (5 bases each). The CDR3 has 13 amino acids. The V end was cut by 6 bases, the J end by 1 base, with 10 bases between.

On this clonotype: This may arise from a read error, as a much more abundant clone is one base away. The chain links TRBV5-1 to TRBJ2-7, with 11 bases that match TRBD1. Germline values: CDR1 SGHRS, CDR2 YFSETQ. J gave up 4 bases and V 6 bases, and 9 bases lay outside the gene matches. The CDR3 length is 15 residues. The CDR3 nucleotides are TGCGCCAGCAACTGGGGGACAGGGGGGACTTACGAGCAGTACTTC. It codes for CASNWGTGGTYEQYF.

The V gene is TRBV18, the J gene TRBJ2-7, with 7 bases aligning to TRBD1. The V gene's germline CDR1 is KGHSH and CDR2 LQKENI. The CDR3 totals 14 residues. Losses at the gene ends were 6 bases for V and 3 bases for J; bases not matched to a gene: 8. The CDR3 region has the DNA TGTGCCAGCTCCCCCGGGACAGAGAACTACGAGCAGTACTTC. Translation gives CASSPGTENYEQYF.